The 2 T cell receptor beta chains in this list originate from one sample, sequenced in a study of read filtering for tumor transcriptome and immune sequencing. This library used roughly 430 ng RNA and molecular barcoded adaptors spanning alpha/delta and beta/gamma chains. Using its own MiXCR run on the reads, TCRdb lists one record per CDR3 protein. The sample lists approximately 59,000 distinct CDR3 sequences; approximately 13% were seen once. Sequenced input: a population of CD138-negative cells sorted from bone marrow. The source of these receptors is a donor aged 40 or older with multiple myeloma.

The rearrangement joins TRBV29-1 to TRBJ2-1; no reliable D call. This CDR3 comprises 15 residues. V lost 0 bases, J lost 3 bases, and 12 bases lay in between. Germline lookup yields CDR1 SQVTM and CDR2 ANQGSEA. CDR3 DNA sequence: TGCAGCGTTGAAGATAGGAGTCATATCTACAATGAGCAGTTCTTC. Translating it yields CSVEDRSHIYNEQFF.

On this clonotype: With a much larger clone just one base away, this may be a read error. The chain has TRBV27 and TRBJ2-7, with D perhaps given as TRBD1 or TRBD2 (5 bases each). CDR3 length: 16 residues. In germline, CDR1 is MNHEY, CDR2 SMNVEV (reference sequence). The ends were cut back, 6 bases at V and 4 bases at J, with 22 bases in the middle. DNA of the CDR3: TGTGCCAGCAGAAGGACGAGGGGAACCGCCACATACGAGCAGTACTTC. Protein sequence: CASRRTRGTATYEQYF.